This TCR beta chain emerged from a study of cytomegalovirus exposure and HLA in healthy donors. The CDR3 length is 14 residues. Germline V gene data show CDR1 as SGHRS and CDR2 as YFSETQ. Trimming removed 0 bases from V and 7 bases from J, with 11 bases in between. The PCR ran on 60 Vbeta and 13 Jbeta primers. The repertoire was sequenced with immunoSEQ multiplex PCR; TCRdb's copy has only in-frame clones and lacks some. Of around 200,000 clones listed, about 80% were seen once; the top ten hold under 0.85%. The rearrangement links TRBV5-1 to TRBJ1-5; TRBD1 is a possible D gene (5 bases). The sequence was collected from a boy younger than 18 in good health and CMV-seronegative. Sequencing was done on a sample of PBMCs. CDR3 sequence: CASSLVGEEQPQHF. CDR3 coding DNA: TGCGCCAGCAGCTTGGTGGGGGAGGAGCAGCCCCAGCATTTT.